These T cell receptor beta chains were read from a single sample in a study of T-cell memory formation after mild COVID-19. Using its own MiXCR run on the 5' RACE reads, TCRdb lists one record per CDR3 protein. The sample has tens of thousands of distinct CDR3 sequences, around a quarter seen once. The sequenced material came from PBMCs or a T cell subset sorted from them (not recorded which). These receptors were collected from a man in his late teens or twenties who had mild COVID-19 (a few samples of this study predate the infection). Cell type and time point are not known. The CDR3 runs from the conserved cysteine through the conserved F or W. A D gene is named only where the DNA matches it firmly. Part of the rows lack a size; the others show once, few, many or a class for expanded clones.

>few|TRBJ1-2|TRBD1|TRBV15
TGTGCCACCAGCGGCCGGGACAGGGGCTCCATCTATGGCTACACCTTC
CATSGRDRGSIYGYTF
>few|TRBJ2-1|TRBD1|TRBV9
TGTGCCAGCAGCGTAAGACCGGGACAGTATGAGCAGTTCTTC
CASSVRPGQYEQFF
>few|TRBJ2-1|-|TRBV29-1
TGCAGCGTTGAGGGAAGACAGATGGTCGGCAATGAGCAGTTCTTC
CSVEGRQMVGNEQFF
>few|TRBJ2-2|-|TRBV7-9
TGTGCCAGCATCGGGACGCTCACCGGGGAGCTGTTTTTT
CASIGTLTGELFF
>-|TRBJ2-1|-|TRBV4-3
TGCGCCAGCAGCCAGGGGTTAGGCGTCGGGGAGCAGTTCTTC
CASSQGLGVGEQFF
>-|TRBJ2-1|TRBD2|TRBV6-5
TGTGCCAGCAGTTACTCTAGCGGGGGGGTACTTGAGCAGTTCTTC
CASSYSSGGVLEQFF
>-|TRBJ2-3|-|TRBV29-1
TGCAGCGTTGAAGGCCACCGGGACAGCACAGATACGCAGTATTTT
CSVEGHRDSTDTQYF
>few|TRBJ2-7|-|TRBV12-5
TGTGCTAGTGGGGAGCCCCAGGGTGGGGGCTCCTACGAGCAGTACTTC
CASGEPQGGGSYEQYF
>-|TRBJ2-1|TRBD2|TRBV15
TGTGCCACCAGCAGAGACTCCGCAGCGGGGTTTGAGCAGTTCTTC
CATSRDSAAGFEQFF
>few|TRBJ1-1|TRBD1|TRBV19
TGTGCCAGTAGTTCAGGGGGCCGGACTGAAGCTTTCTTT
CASSSGGRTEAFF
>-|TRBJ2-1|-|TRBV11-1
TGTGCCAGCAGCTTCCCCTTTGGGGCAAGCGAGCAGTTCTTC
CASSFPFGASEQFF
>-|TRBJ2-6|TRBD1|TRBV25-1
TGTGCCAGCAGTAACCCTCGGACAGGGGGGACGGCTGGGGCCAACGTCCTGACTTTC
CASSNPRTGGTAGANVLTF
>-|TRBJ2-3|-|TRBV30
TGTGCCTGGAGTGTAAGGGACTTCCTTCTTACAGATACGCAGTATTTT
CAWSVRDFLLTDTQYF
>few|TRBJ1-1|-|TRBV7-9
TGTGCCAGCAGCGCCGTCAGGAGTAACACTGAAGCTTTCTTT
CASSAVRSNTEAFF
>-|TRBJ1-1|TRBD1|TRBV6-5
TGTGCCAGCAGTTCCGTAGGGGGCCTGAGGGACACTGAAGCTTTCTTT
CASSSVGGLRDTEAFF
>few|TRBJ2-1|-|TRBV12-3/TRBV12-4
TGTGCCAGCAGTCCTTGGTGGCTTCATGAGCAGTTCTTC
CASSPWWLHEQFF
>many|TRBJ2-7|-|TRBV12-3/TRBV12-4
TGTGCCAGCAGTTTGGGACTGACCTACGAGCAGTACTTC
CASSLGLTYEQYF
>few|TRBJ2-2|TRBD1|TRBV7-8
TGTGCCAGCAGCCCGCCCGTGGGGACAGGAACCGGGGAGCTGTTTTTT
CASSPPVGTGTGELFF
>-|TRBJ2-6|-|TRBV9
TGTGCCAGCAGCGTAACAGGCCTACCCTCTGGGGCCAACGTCCTGACTTTC
CASSVTGLPSGANVLTF
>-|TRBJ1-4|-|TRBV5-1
TGCGCCAGCAGCGCGGGACGGAGGGCCGGAGAAAAACTGTTTTTT
CASSAGRRAGEKLFF
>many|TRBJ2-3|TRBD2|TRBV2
TGTGCCAGCTTTACTAGCGGGGCCAGCACAGATACGCAGTATTTT
CASFTSGASTDTQYF
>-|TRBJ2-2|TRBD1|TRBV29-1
TGCAGCGGTGGTCGGACAGGGGCCACCGGGGAGCTGTTTTTT
CSGGRTGATGELFF
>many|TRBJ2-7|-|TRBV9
TGTGCCAGCAGCGGAACCGGATGGGGGTCCGAGCAGTACTTC
CASSGTGWGSEQYF
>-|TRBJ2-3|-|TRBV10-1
TGCGCCAGCAGTGCCGATAGGAGCACAGATACGCAGTATTTT
CASSADRSTDTQYF